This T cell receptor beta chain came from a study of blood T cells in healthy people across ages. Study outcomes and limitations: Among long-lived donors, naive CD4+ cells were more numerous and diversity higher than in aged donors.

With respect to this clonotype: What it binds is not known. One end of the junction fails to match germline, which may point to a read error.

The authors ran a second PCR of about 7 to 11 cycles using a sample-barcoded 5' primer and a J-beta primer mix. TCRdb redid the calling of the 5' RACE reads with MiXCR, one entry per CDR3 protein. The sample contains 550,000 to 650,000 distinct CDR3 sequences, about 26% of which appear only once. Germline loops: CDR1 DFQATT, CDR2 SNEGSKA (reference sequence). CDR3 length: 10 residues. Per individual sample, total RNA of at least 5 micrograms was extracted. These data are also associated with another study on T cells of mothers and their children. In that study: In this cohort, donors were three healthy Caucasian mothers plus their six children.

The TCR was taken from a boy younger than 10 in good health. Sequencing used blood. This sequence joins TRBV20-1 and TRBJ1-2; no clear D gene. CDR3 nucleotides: TGCAGTGCTAGGGACTACGGCTACACCTTC. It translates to CSARDYGYTF.